Listed below are T cell receptor beta chains from one sample, sequenced in a study of response to subunit inactivated influenza vaccine. One entry per CDR3 protein, called by TCRdb with MiXCR from the RT-PCR reads. The sample has over 400,000 distinct CDR3 sequences; roughly 13% are singletons. The sequenced sample was PBMCs from blood, obtained about 40 days after vaccination. The receptor source for this set is a man aged 50 or older who received an inactivated influenza vaccine. Both conserved end residues are part of each CDR3. A D gene is named only where the DNA matches it firmly. Rows may omit the clone size; those that give it use once, few, many or a size class.

v_gene	d_gene	j_gene	abundance	CDR3nt	CDR3aa
TRBV12-3/TRBV12-4	.	TRBJ1-1	.	TGTGCCAGCAGTTTTCAGGGATTTCACACTGAAGCTTTCTTT	CASSFQGFHTEAFF
TRBV29-1	.	TRBJ1-1	few	TGCAGCGTTGAAGACGTAAACACTGAAGCTTTCTTT	CSVEDVNTEAFF
TRBV6-5	TRBD1	TRBJ1-1	.	TGTGCCAGCAGTTACTTCGGGGGGACAGGGGTGAACACTGAAGCTTTCTTT	CASSYFGGTGVNTEAFF
TRBV2	TRBD1	TRBJ2-7	.	TGTGCCAGCAGTGCCCAGGGGGCTTCCTACGAGCAGTACTTC	CASSAQGASYEQYF
TRBV6-5	.	TRBJ1-3	few	TGTGCCAGCAGTTACGCGGGCCGAGGAAACACCATATATTTT	CASSYAGRGNTIYF
TRBV5-1	.	TRBJ1-2	few	TGCGCCAGCAGCTCACCCTCCAGGGCTTACTCTTGGAACTATGGCTACACCTTC	CASSSPSRAYSWNYGYTF
TRBV18	TRBD2	TRBJ2-1	.	TGTGCCAGCTCACTCCTGACTAGCGGGACCAATGAGCAGTTCTTC	CASSLLTSGTNEQFF
TRBV30	TRBD1	TRBJ1-2	few	TGTGCCTGGACCCAGGGGGCCCGGGGTGGCTACACCTTC	CAWTQGARGGYTF
TRBV6-1	.	TRBJ1-6	.	TGTGCCAGCAGTGAAGTCGGGGCTCAATCACCCCTCCACTTT	CASSEVGAQSPLHF
TRBV24-1	.	TRBJ2-3	few	TGTGCCACCAGTGAGCTCACAGATACGCAGTATTTT	CATSELTDTQYF
TRBV5-1	.	TRBJ1-1	few	TGCGCCAGCAGCTTGACTCCAGGACCTAACACTGAAGCTTTCTTT	CASSLTPGPNTEAFF
TRBV6-1	.	TRBJ2-5	.	TGTGCCAGCAGCCGGCGTGGAGGAGGAGGGGAGACCCAGTACTTC	CASSRRGGGGETQYF
TRBV19	.	TRBJ1-1	.	TGTGCCACCCGTCTAGGTGCGAACACTGAAGCTTTCTTT	CATRLGANTEAFF
TRBV15	.	TRBJ1-3	few	TGTGCCACCAGCAGAGCAGGCTCTGGAAACACCATATATTTT	CATSRAGSGNTIYF
TRBV4-1	.	TRBJ1-1	.	TGCGCCAGCAGCCAAGAGGCAGCGAACACTGAAGCTTTCTTT	CASSQEAANTEAFF
TRBV7-2	TRBD2	TRBJ2-7	few	TGTGCCAGCAGGTCTACTAGCGGGGGGGCCTACGAGCAGTACTTC	CASRSTSGGAYEQYF
TRBV7-3	TRBD1	TRBJ2-2	.	TGTGCCAGCAGCCCCGAGACAGGGATCGGGGAGCTGTTTTTT	CASSPETGIGELFF
TRBV28	TRBD2	TRBJ2-3	.	TGTGCCAGCAGTCCATCCAGGAGCGGGGGGACCACAGATACGCAGTATTTT	CASSPSRSGGTTDTQYF
TRBV20-1	.	TRBJ2-3	.	TGCAGTGCGTCCAGGGGCCGGGAAGATACGCAGTATTTT	CSASRGREDTQYF
TRBV29-1	.	TRBJ1-2	few	TGCAGCGTCCCGGACAGTGCTAGCTATGGCTACACCTTC	CSVPDSASYGYTF
TRBV5-1	.	TRBJ1-1	few	TGCGCCAGCAGCCCGACCGGGACCGTGAACACTGAAGCTTTCTTT	CASSPTGTVNTEAFF
TRBV12-3/TRBV12-4	TRBD1	TRBJ2-3	many	TGTGCCAGCAGTTTAAAGACAGGGGGCGCAGATACGCAGTATTTT	CASSLKTGGADTQYF
TRBV6-1	.	TRBJ1-2	.	TGTGCCAGCACTCTTGGGGAATCCGGGCACGGGGGCTACACCTTC	CASTLGESGHGGYTF
TRBV18	.	TRBJ2-7	.	TGTGCCAGCTCACCAGTCCAGCGGGCCTACTCCTACGAGCAGTACTTC	CASSPVQRAYSYEQYF
TRBV20-1	TRBD1	TRBJ1-1	many	TGCAGTGCTCCGGGACAGGGACCGAACACTGAAGCTTTCTTT	CSAPGQGPNTEAFF
TRBV10-1	.	TRBJ2-1	.	TGCGCCAGGCCTACCGCACATGAGCAGTTCTTC	CARPTAHEQFF
TRBV14	.	TRBJ2-1	few	TGTGCCAGCAGCCAGCTCGGGGGAGTGAATGAGCAGTTCTTC	CASSQLGGVNEQFF
TRBV25-1	.	TRBJ1-3	.	TGTGCCAGCAGTGAATCCATGGTCGGAAACACCATATATTTT	CASSESMVGNTIYF
TRBV12-3/TRBV12-4	.	TRBJ2-7	.	TGTGCCAGCAGCCCCGCGGGGAACGAGCAGTACTTC	CASSPAGNEQYF
TRBV5-6	.	TRBJ2-5	.	TGTGCCAGCAGCTTGGTCCGTCGCGGAGAGACCCAGTACTTC	CASSLVRRGETQYF